One sample yielded the 28 T cell receptor beta chains listed below, sequenced in a study of high-grade serous ovarian cancer treatment subgroups. Tumor samples were obtained before definitive surgery or chemotherapy. TCRdb's copy holds only in-frame clones and misses some; the assay was immunoSEQ multiplex PCR. The sample gives 15,000 to 20,000 clones, around 73% of which show up once; 4.5% is in the top ten. The specimen was tumor tissue. The receptors here all came from a human donor with high-grade serous ovarian cancer.

The V and J genes are TRBV7-2 and TRBJ2-7; 8 bases are shared with TRBD1. In germline, CDR1 is SGHTA, CDR2 FQGNSA. V dropped 4 bases and J dropped 6; count of bases not matched to a gene: 2. The CDR3 sequence is 12 residues long. The CDR3 sequence is CASSSTGVEQYF. In nucleotides, the CDR3 is TGTGCCAGCAGCTCGACAGGGGTCGAGCAGTACTTC.

V is TRBV5-8 and J is TRBJ1-2; a weak D match, TRBD1 (5 bases). The CDR3 covers 17 residues. CDR1 and CDR2 (germline): SGHTS, YDEGEE. V was trimmed by 1 base and J by 2 bases, leaving 18 bases between them. CDR3 loop: CASSLRQGRNPNYGYTF. CDR3 nucleotides: TGTGCCAGCAGCTTGCGGCAGGGACGTAACCCGAACTATGGCTACACCTTC.

The chain carries TRBV9 and TRBJ1-2; D possibly corresponds to TRBD1 (6 bases). Germline V gene data show CDR1 as SGDLS and CDR2 as YYNGEE. V lost 2 bases to trimming and J lost 0 bases, with 14 bases between them. This CDR3 contains 16 residues. CDR3 DNA: TGTGCCAGCAGCGTGGACCCACAGGGATCTAACTATGGCTACACCTTC. Protein: CASSVDPQGSNYGYTF.

The V gene is TRBV9, the J gene TRBJ2-3; perhaps TRBD2 as D (7 bases). Trimming pared 3 bases from V and 7 bases from J, leaving 18 bases between. This CDR3 region has 15 residues. The V gene's germline CDR1 is SGDLS and CDR2 YYNGEE. DNA for the CDR3: TGTGCCAGCAGCGAGGCCCCGGGGGGCGCCTATACGCAGTATTTT. Translation: CASSEAPGGAYTQYF.

The chain recombines TRBV2 with TRBJ2-7; 8 bases are shared with TRBD1. The V and J ends lost 2 bases and 5 bases, in that order; junction bases with no gene match: 2. Germline lookup yields CDR1 SNHLY and CDR2 FYNNEI. CDR3 length: 13 residues. CDR3 DNA: TGTGCCAGCAGTGAACAGGGGGCGAACGAGCAGTACTTC. This encodes CASSEQGANEQYF. The variable domain in full, completed from reference TRBV2 and TRBJ2-7, reads EPEVTQTPSHQVTQMGQEVILRCVPISNHLYFYWYRQILGQKVEFLVSFYNNEISEKSEIFDDQFSVERPDGSNFTLKIRSTKLEDSAMYFCASSEQGANEQYFGPGTRLTVT.

This sequence joins TRBV11-1 and TRBJ1-6; no definite D call. Trimming removed 1 base from V and 7 bases from J, with 5 bases in between. CDR1 and CDR2 from the germline V gene are SGHAT and FQDESV (reference sequence). This CDR3 comprises 13 residues. CDR3 sequence (DNA): TGTGCCAGCAGCTTAGAAGCCAATTCACCCCTCCACTTT. Its translation: CASSLEANSPLHF.

The V call is TRBV5-8, the J call TRBJ1-5; D unresolved. The CDR3 sequence is 14 residues long. Germline V gene data show CDR1 as SGHTS and CDR2 as YDEGEE. Trimming removed 5 bases at V and 3 bases at J, with 12 bases between. CDR3 sequence (DNA): TGTGCCAGCAGACCCTTACGGTCCAATCAGCCCCAGCATTTT. It specifies CASRPLRSNQPQHF.

The chain is built from TRBV18 and TRBJ1-2; D ambiguous. The CDR3 is made up of 15 amino acids. V shed 2 bases and J shed 3 bases, with 13 bases lying between them. Germline values: CDR1 KGHSH, CDR2 LQKENI. CDR3 amino acids: CASSPDKRTDYGYTF. The CDR3 nucleotides are TGTGCCAGCTCACCAGACAAAAGGACTGACTATGGCTACACCTTC. The full variable domain, with the rest looked up from reference TRBV18 and TRBJ1-2, is NAGVMQNPRHLVRRRGQEARLRCSPMKGHSHVYWYRQLPEEGLKFMVYLQKENIIDESGMPKERFSAEFPKEGPSILRIQQVVRGDSAAYFCASSPDKRTDYGYTFGSGTRLTVV.

This chain links TRBV11-3 with TRBJ2-1; 12 bases line up with TRBD1. The J segment lost 8 bases and the V segment lost 1 base, leaving 3 bases of the junction unmatched. The CDR3 has 15 amino acids. Per germline, CDR1 SGHNT and CDR2 YENEEA. In DNA, the CDR3 is TGTGCCAGCAGCTTAGGTGGGACAGGGGGCTATGAGCAGTTCTTC. It codes for CASSLGGTGGYEQFF.

In nucleotides, the CDR3 is TGTGCCAGCAGTCCCCACGCGAGGCTAGCTCGAGAGACCCAGTACTTC. This translates into CASSPHARLARETQYF. The genes are TRBV27 and TRBJ2-5; TRBD2 is a possible D gene (5 bases). Germline V gives CDR1 MNHEY, CDR2 SMNVEV (reference sequence). Trimming removed 5 bases from V and 4 bases from J, with 20 bases in between. The CDR3 length is 16 residues.

The CDR3 here is CASSPGQSGANVLTF. The CDR3 DNA follows: TGTGCCAGCAGCCCCGGACAGTCTGGGGCCAACGTCCTGACTTTC. V is TRBV5-4 and J is TRBJ2-6, with TRBD1 as a possible D gene (6 bases). The ends were cut back, 4 bases at V and 1 base at J, with 9 bases in the middle. CDR1 and CDR2 (germline): SGHNT, YYREEE (reference sequence). This CDR3 contains 15 residues.

The genes are TRBV6-6 and TRBJ1-2; perhaps TRBD1 as D (6 bases). The length of the CDR3 is 13 residues. CDR1 is MNHNY, CDR2 SVGAGI, per germline (reference sequence). Trimming removed 4 bases from V and 6 bases from J, with 12 bases in between. The CDR3 here is CASSSQGSNGYTF. The CDR3 nucleotides read TGTGCCAGCAGTTCCCAGGGGAGTAATGGCTACACCTTC.

As for this clone: Germline is not matched at one junction end, which may reflect a read error. J is TRBJ2-2 and V is TRBV7-7; 10 bases fit TRBD2. Germline-derived CDR1 and CDR2 are SSHAT and FNYEAQ (reference sequence). CDR3 length: 15 amino acids. CDR3 sequence (DNA): TGTGCTAGCAGCGCTAGCGGGGGATCTGTCGGGGAGCTGTTTTTT. Amino acid sequence: CASSASGGSVGELFF.

The V and J genes are TRBV6-6 and TRBJ1-1, with D maybe TRBD1 (5 bases). The germline V and J ends were trimmed by 2 bases and 1 base, with 14 bases remaining between them. The CDR3 spans 16 residues. The germline gives CDR1 MNHNY, CDR2 SVGAGI (reference sequence). The CDR3: CASSYPGTWGNTEAFF. The CDR3 region has the DNA TGTGCCAGCAGTTACCCCGGGACCTGGGGGAACACTGAAGCTTTCTTT.

The chain combines TRBV4-2 with TRBJ2-5, with a tentative D call TRBD2 (5 bases). Per the germline V gene, CDR1 is LGHNA and CDR2 is YNFKEQ. This CDR3 is 15 amino acids long. Trimming pared 4 bases from V and 5 bases from J, leaving 17 bases between. DNA of the CDR3: TGTGCCAGCAGCCTACCGACCCCGGGGATGGAGACCCAGTACTTC. Translated, it gives CASSLPTPGMETQYF.

The CDR3, as DNA: TGTGCCAGCAGCCAGGAGGATTACGAGCAGTACTTC. This codes for CASSQEDYEQYF. The gene calls are TRBV7-9 and TRBJ2-7; D possibly corresponds to TRBD2 (5 bases). Trimming shortened V by 5 bases and J by 4 bases, and 9 bases separated the two germline ends. There are 12 residues in the CDR3. Germline CDR1 is SEHNR and CDR2 is FQNEAQ (reference sequence).

The chain joins TRBV2 to TRBJ1-3; D possibly corresponds to TRBD1 (5 bases). The germline V gene encodes CDR1 SNHLY and CDR2 FYNNEI. CDR3 length equals 15 residues. The V gene lost 5 bases and the J gene lost 4 bases, with 15 bases spanning the gap. The CDR3 DNA reads TGTGCCAGCAGTAATCCGGGACGGTCAGGAAACACCATATATTTT. Residues: CASSNPGRSGNTIYF.

The V call is TRBV7-3, the J call TRBJ2-3; no clear D. V gave up 4 bases and J gave up 2 bases, with 16 bases separating them. Germline-derived CDR1 and CDR2 are SGHTA and FQGTGA. The CDR3 covers 16 residues. The DNA of the CDR3 is TGTGCCAGCAGCTCTAACTACGGCGGCGCCACAGATACGCAGTATTTT. It encodes CASSSNYGGATDTQYF.

The chain has TRBV5-1 and TRBJ1-1; D not certain. V dropped 4 bases and J dropped 2 bases, with 15 bases sitting between them. Per germline, CDR1 SGHRS and CDR2 YFSETQ. This CDR3 is 15 amino acids long. CDR3 loop: CASSRYLDVNTEAFF. DNA of the CDR3: TGCGCCAGCAGCAGGTACCTCGACGTTAACACTGAAGCTTTCTTT.

CDR3 region: CASSSTLTGGYTF. The DNA for the CDR3 is TGTGCCAGCAGCTCAACGCTGACAGGGGGCTACACCTTC. V is TRBV7-3 and J is TRBJ1-2; 7 bases align to TRBD1. Trimming cost V 4 bases and J 8 bases; bases outside gene matches: 7. This CDR3 is 13 amino acids long. Germline values: CDR1 SGHTA, CDR2 FQGTGA.

This rearrangement joins TRBV9 to TRBJ2-1; 8 bases fit TRBD2. This CDR3 has 14 residues. CDR1 and CDR2 (germline): SGDLS, YYNGEE. V trimming: 3 bases; J trimming: 6 bases; junction bases outside the gene matches: 5. CDR3 in amino acids: CASSGAGALNEQFF. In DNA, the CDR3 is TGTGCCAGCAGCGGAGCGGGGGCCCTCAATGAGCAGTTCTTC.

The CDR3 nucleotides are TGTGCAAGTCGCTTAGTGGGGACAGGGTACGGTGGGGCCAACGTCCTGACTTTC. The encoded protein is CASRLVGTGYGGANVLTF. The chain recombines TRBV12-2 with TRBJ2-6; no check of the table's D call, TRBD1, against the DNA was made. TRBV12-2 is a recognized pseudogene. The CDR3 runs 18 residues.

CDR3 amino acids: CASSYSGQFNQPQHF. The CDR3 bases are TGTGCCAGCAGTTACTCTGGCCAGTTCAATCAGCCCCAGCATTTT. The V call is TRBV6-5, the J call TRBJ1-5; D uncertain. CDR3 length: 15 amino acids. The germline gives CDR1 MNHEY, CDR2 SVGAGI. Trimming pared 0 bases from V and 3 bases from J, leaving 9 bases between.

The chain employs TRBV30 and TRBJ2-5; 9 bases are a match to TRBD1. Looked up from germline, CDR1 is GTSNPN and CDR2 is SVGIG (reference sequence). V dropped 2 bases and J dropped 2; count of bases not matched to a gene: 18. The CDR3 spans 19 residues. The chain's CDR3 is CAWSLFSGFIGTGQETQYF. CDR3 in DNA: TGTGCCTGGAGTCTCTTCTCGGGCTTTATCGGGACAGGGCAAGAGACCCAGTACTTC.

The gene calls are TRBV10-3 and TRBJ1-1, with 9 bases matching TRBD1. Germline V gene lookup returns CDR1 ENHRY and CDR2 SYGVKD. The CDR3 contains 17 residues. V lost 0 bases and J lost 3; bases outside the gene matches: 8. CDR3 bases: TGTGCCATCAGTGAGTCTGCTTGGACAGGGGCAGACACTGAAGCTTTCTTT. Its protein is CAISESAWTGADTEAFF.

V and J are TRBV7-4 and TRBJ2-2, with 9 nucleotides matching TRBD1. The trim removed 1 base at V and 5 bases at J, leaving 8 bases unmatched. CDR3 length equals 17 residues. Germline values: CDR1 SGHVT, CDR2 SQSDAQ. In nucleotides, the CDR3 is TGTGCCAGCAGCTTAGTGCCCCCCGGGACAGGGACCGGGGAGCTGTTTTTT. Its protein product is CASSLVPPGTGTGELFF.

By share of the sample, this clone is medium-sized. As DNA, the CDR3 is TGTGCCAGCAGCGTAGCGGGGACCCAGTACTTC. It encodes CASSVAGTQYF. V gene TRBV9 combines with J gene TRBJ2-5, with D unclear. The V end lost 0 bases, the J end lost 7 bases, and 4 bases lay between the germline ends. CDR3 length: 11 amino acids. In germline, CDR1 is SGDLS, CDR2 YYNGEE. Complete variable domain (other parts from reference TRBV9 and TRBJ2-5): DSGVTQTPKHLITATGQRVTLRCSPRSGDLSVYWYQQSLDQGLQFLIQYYNGEERAKGNILERFSAQQFPDLHSELNLSSLELGDSALYFCASSVAGTQYFGPGTRLLVL.

The rearrangement uses TRBV28 and TRBJ2-7; the match to TRBD1 covers 12 bases. This CDR3 region has 15 residues. After removal of 6 bases from V and 6 bases from J, the junction contained 9 bases not matched to a gene. Germline V gene sequence: CDR1 MDHEN, CDR2 SYDVKM. For the CDR3, the DNA is TGTGCCAGCAGGGGGGACGGGACAGGGGGCTTCGAGCAGTACTTC. Its protein is CASRGDGTGGFEQYF.